In this sample, the clone carrying this T cell receptor beta chain turned up many times. The antigen is not known. Peripheral blood was drawn, 7.5 to 10 milliliters per donor. Each sample gave at least 6.5 million isolated PBMCs. Next came a second PCR, run for roughly 6 to 11 cycles, which used a sample-barcoded 5' primer along with a J-beta primer mix. Each CDR3 protein gets one entry after TCRdb re-called the 5' RACE reads with MiXCR. Among about 1.6 million distinct CDR3 sequences, about 35% were seen once, and the ten largest hold approximately 10%. This entry is derived from a study of blood T cells in healthy people across ages. Germline V gene lookup returns CDR1 SQVTM and CDR2 ANQGSEA. Trimming shortened V by 4 bases and J by 0 bases, and 7 bases separated the two germline ends. CDR3 length: 12 residues. Whole-study results and caveats: CMV status of donors was unknown, possibly confounding expanded clonotype changes. It was held that the diversity estimates obtained from one million T cells were underestimates.

V gene TRBV29-1 combines with J gene TRBJ2-7, with D uncertain. The material sequenced was blood. The source is a woman under 40 in good health. This chain's CDR3 is CSVVGFSYEQYF. CDR3 nucleotide sequence: TGCAGCGTTGTCGGCTTCTCCTACGAGCAGTACTTC.